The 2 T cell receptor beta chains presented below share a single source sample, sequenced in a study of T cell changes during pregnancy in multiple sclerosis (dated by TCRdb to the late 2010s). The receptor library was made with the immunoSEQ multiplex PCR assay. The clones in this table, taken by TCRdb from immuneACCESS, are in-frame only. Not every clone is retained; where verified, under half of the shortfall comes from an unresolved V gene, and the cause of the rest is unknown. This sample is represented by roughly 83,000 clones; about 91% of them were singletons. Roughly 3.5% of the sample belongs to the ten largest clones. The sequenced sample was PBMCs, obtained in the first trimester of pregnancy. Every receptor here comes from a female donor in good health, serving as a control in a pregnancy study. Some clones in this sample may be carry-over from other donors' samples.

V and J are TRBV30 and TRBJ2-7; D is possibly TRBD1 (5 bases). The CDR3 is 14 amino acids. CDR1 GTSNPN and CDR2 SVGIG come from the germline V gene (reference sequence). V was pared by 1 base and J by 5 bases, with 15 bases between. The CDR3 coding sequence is TGTGCCTGGAGTGGCAAAGGGGTGGCGAACGAGCAGTACTTC. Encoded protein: CAWSGKGVANEQYF.

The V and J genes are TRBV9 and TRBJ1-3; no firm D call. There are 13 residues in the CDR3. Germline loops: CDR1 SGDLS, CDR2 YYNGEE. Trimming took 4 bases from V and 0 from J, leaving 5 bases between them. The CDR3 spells CASSRSSGNTIYF. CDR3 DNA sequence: TGTGCCAGCAGCAGGAGCTCTGGAAACACCATATATTTT.